The sample holds a few counts of the clone carrying this T cell receptor (beta chain). The sample comes from a study of T cells in Graves' hyperthyroidism and ophthalmopathy. Across the whole study: Peripheral blood draws took place at initial diagnosis, ahead of any treatment.

Any patient presenting with uncontrolled infection, other autoimmune disease, pregnancy or lactation was left out. Sampled blood dates from first hyperthyroidism diagnosis, and it precedes any ophthalmopathy symptoms. RNA transcripts were the template for amplifying TCR beta CDR3 regions. The HTBI primer set was used in a first-round RT-PCR of the TCR CDR3. One entry per CDR3 protein, called by TCRdb with MiXCR from the multiplex PCR reads. There are around 240,000 distinct CDR3 sequences in the sample; about 14% occur only once, and 10% to 15% lies in the top ten. CDR3 size: 16 residues. V dropped 2 bases and J dropped 7; count of bases not matched to a gene: 10. The germline gives CDR1 SGHVS, CDR2 FQNEAQ.

Sequencing used blood. This sequence originates from a woman between 35 and 50 years old with Graves' hyperthyroidism that later progressed to Graves' ophthalmopathy. V and J are TRBV7-8 and TRBJ1-4; TRBD1 matches 7 bases. For the CDR3, the DNA is TGTGCCAGCAGCTTAAGCCCCGCCAGGGGGAGTGAAAAACTGTTTTTT. Translation gives CASSLSPARGSEKLFF.